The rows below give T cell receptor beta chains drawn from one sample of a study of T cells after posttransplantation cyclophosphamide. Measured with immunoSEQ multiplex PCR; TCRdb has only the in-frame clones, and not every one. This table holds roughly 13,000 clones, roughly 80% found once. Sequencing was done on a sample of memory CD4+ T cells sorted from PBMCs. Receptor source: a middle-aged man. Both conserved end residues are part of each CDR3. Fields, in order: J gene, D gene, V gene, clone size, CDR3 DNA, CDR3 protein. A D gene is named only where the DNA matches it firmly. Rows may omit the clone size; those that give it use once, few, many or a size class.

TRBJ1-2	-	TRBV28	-	TGTGCCAGCAGCCTAAAAGGGGTAGGCTACACCTTC	CASSLKGVGYTF
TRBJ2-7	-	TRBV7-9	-	TGTGCCAGCAGCTTAGAACAGGGAAGGTCCCAGTACTTC	CASSLEQGRSQYF
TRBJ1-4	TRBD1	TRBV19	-	TGTGCCAGTAGTACTTACTCTCAGGGGGCACCTGAAAAACTGTTTTTT	CASSTYSQGAPEKLFF
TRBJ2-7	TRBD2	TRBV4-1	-	TGCGCCAGCAGCCCCAGAGTGTTAGCGGGGCTCTCCTACGAGCAGTACTTC	CASSPRVLAGLSYEQYF
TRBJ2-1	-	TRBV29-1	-	TGCAGCGTTGATAATCCCACTAGACTCTTTTACAATGAGCAGTTCTTC	CSVDNPTRLFYNEQFF
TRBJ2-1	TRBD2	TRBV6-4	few	TGTGCCAGCAGTGAGCAACCTGGGACTACCAATGAGCAGTTCTTC	CASSEQPGTTNEQFF
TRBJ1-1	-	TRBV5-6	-	TGTGCCAGCAGCTTGGACACATGGAACACTGAAGCTTTCTTT	CASSLDTWNTEAFF
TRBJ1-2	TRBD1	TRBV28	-	TGTGCCAGCAGAACAGGGGAGAGAGGCTACACCTTC	CASRTGERGYTF
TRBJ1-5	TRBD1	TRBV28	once	TGTGCCAGCAGTTTACTTCAGGGGGCGGGTCAGCCCCAGCATTTT	CASSLLQGAGQPQHF
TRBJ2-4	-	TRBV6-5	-	TGTGCCAGCAGCAGAGGAAGGGGCGACATTCAGTACTTC	CASSRGRGDIQYF
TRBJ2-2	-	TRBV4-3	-	TGCGCCAGCAGCCAAGTATTCAGGATCCCCGGGGAGCTGTTTTTT	CASSQVFRIPGELFF
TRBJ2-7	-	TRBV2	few	TGTGCCACTGGGAGTGTCTCCTACGAGCAGTACTTC	CATGSVSYEQYF
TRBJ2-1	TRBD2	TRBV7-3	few	TGTGCCAGCAGCCCCGCGGGACTAGCGGGGTACAATGAGCAGTTCTTC	CASSPAGLAGYNEQFF
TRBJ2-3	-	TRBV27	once	TGTGCCAGCAGTCCCCCCCGGAGTGCGCAGTATTTT	CASSPPRSAQYF
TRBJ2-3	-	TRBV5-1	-	TGCGCCAGCAGCTTGGACTACCCACACACAGATACGCAGTATTTT	CASSLDYPHTDTQYF
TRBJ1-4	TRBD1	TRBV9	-	TGTGCCAGCAGCGCTAGACAGGGAACTAATGAAAAACTGTTTTTT	CASSARQGTNEKLFF
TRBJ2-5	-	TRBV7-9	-	TGTGCCAGCAGCCTCCTGAAGACACCGGCGACCCAGTACTTC	CASSLLKTPATQYF
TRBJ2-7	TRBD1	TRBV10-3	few	TGTGCCGTCGGTAGACAGGGGATATGGTACGAGCAGTACTTC	CAVGRQGIWYEQYF
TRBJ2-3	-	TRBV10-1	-	TGCGCCAGCAGTGCTGCCTACGGGGATACGCAGTATTTT	CASSAAYGDTQYF
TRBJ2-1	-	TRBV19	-	TGTGCCAGTAGTATCAGCTCCTACAATGAGCAGTTCTTC	CASSISSYNEQFF
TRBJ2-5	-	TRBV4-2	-	TGTGCCAGCAGCCAATTAGAGGAGGGGTCGCGGACCCAGTACTTC	CASSQLEEGSRTQYF
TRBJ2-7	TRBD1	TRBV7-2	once	TGTGCCAGCAGCTTAGTCTCGTACCAGGGGGCCTCCTACGAGCAGTACTTC	CASSLVSYQGASYEQYF
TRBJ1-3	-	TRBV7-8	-	TGTGCCAGCAGCGAACCCCGGAGGATGTCTGGAAACACCATATATTTT	CASSEPRRMSGNTIYF
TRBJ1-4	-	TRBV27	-	TGTGCCAGCAGTCCGCAGGGTATAGGTGAAAAACTGTTTTTT	CASSPQGIGEKLFF
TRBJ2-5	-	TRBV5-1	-	TGCGCCAGCAGCTTGGACAGCTCTACTCTGCAGTACTTC	CASSLDSSTLQYF
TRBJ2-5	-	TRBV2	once	TGTGCCAGCAGTGAACGGGAGACCCAGTACTTC	CASSERETQYF
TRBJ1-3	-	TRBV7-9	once	TGTGCCAGCAGCTTAGGGGGCCAACAGGCCCGAAACACCATATATTTT	CASSLGGQQARNTIYF
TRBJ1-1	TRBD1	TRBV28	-	TGTGCCAGCCGCGGACAGGGTAACACTGAAGCTTTCTTT	CASRGQGNTEAFF
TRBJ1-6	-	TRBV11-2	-	TGTGCCAGCAGCTCCTTCTCCCGGGGGATCCTTTCACCCCTCCACTTT	CASSSFSRGILSPLHF
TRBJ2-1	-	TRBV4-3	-	TGCGCCAGCAGCCAGCAACTAGCCTACAATGAGCAGTTCTTC	CASSQQLAYNEQFF
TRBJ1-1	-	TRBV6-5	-	TGTGCCAGCAGTTATGACAGAGACACTGAAGCTTTCTTT	CASSYDRDTEAFF
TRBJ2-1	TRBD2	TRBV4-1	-	TGCGCCAGCAGCCAAGCTGTAGCGGGGGTACAGGCCGGCTACAATGAGCAGTTCTTC	CASSQAVAGVQAGYNEQFF
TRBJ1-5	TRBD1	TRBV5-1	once	TGCGCCAGCAGCTTGGAGGGACAGGGCAATCAGCCCCAGCATTTT	CASSLEGQGNQPQHF
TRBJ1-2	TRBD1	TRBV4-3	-	TGCGCCAGCAGCCAAGAGAGGACAGGGAACTATGGCTACACCTTC	CASSQERTGNYGYTF
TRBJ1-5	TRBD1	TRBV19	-	TGTGCCAGTAGTATAGGACAGGGAAGGGTTCAGCCCCAGCATTTT	CASSIGQGRVQPQHF
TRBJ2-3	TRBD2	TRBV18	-	TGTGCCAGCTCACCTCAAGCGGGAGGGTCCGCCGCAGGTACGCAGTATTTT	CASSPQAGGSAAGTQYF
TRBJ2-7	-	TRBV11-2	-	TGTGCCAGCAGCTCCTACAATGACCGGACAAGCTACGAGCAGTACTTC	CASSSYNDRTSYEQYF
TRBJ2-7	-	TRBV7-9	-	TGTGCCAGCAGCCGCGAGGCCCCGGGGCAGTACTTC	CASSREAPGQYF
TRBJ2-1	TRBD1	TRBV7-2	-	TGTGCCAGCAGCCCACAGCGGTGGTGGGACAGGGGAGGCTACAATGAGCAGTTCTTC	CASSPQRWWDRGGYNEQFF
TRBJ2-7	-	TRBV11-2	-	TGTGCCAGCAGCTTAGTGGCAGGGGCCTACTACGAGCAGTACTTC	CASSLVAGAYYEQYF
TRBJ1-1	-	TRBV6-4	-	TGTGCCAGCAAAAGGGAGGGTGGCACTGAAGCTTTCTTT	CASKREGGTEAFF